This T cell receptor (beta chain) originates from a study of shared clonotypes between healthy human individuals (dated by TCRdb to the early 2020s). Regarding the study in general: The cohort comprised two women and a few men aged 18 to 49 years. For each donor, three plates each were used for CD4 naive and CD4 memory, two plates were used for CD8 naive, and one plate was used for CD8 memory. To estimate repertoire size and how much clonotype sharing occurs between individuals, the study deeply sequenced the blood TCR repertoires of about 5 healthy adults. To increase sequencing depth and limit assay-specific biases, TCR repertoire library preparation and sequencing were carried out by different laboratories using diverse techniques. Between about 0.85 and 9.5 billion PBMCs per donor were obtained by leukapheresis. Broad study findings and their caveats: Sampling was limited to blood, and TCR repertoires in tissue likely differ from TCR repertoires in blood. Because the study included only a small number of donors, the genetic and exposure-history diversity represented was limited. Rarefaction of sorted-subset datasets indicated incomplete sequencing despite the large sequencing depth. Estimated clonotype richness was generally larger for naive than for memory subsets. About 5% of naive CD4, 3.5% of naive CD8, approximately 2% of memory CD4, and more than 0.35% of memory CD8 clonotypes were shared across several donors. Clonotypes shared by all four sorted-subset donors showed higher generation probabilities than non-shared clonotypes. Pairwise subsampling led to the expectation that sequencing depth would affect the degree of clonotype sharing among donors.

The donors were healthy, HIV-negative adults who had no recently reported acute infections or vaccinations. Every donor was a Caucasian adult living in Nashville, Tennessee, USA. CD4+ T cells were enriched through magnetic negative selection, after which naive cells were positively selected on CD45RA and the remaining negative fraction served as the memory subset. Blood was collected by leukapheresis, and PBMCs were isolated by Ficoll-Histopaque density gradient centrifugation and then cryopreserved in liquid nitrogen vapor phase. Purity and quantity of every magnetically sorted T cell population were checked by analytical flow cytometry. Genomic DNA was isolated from each sorted fraction and quantified by UV absorbance on a Nanodrop 2000c. Notes on this clone: Its antigen specificity is not known. Base qualities were left out, and no much larger clone turns up one base away.

Its CDR3 holds 13 amino acids, cysteine through phenylalanine. The kept DNA is CDR3 alone, 39 bases in frame from the first base. V sheds 6 bases and J sheds 3 bases, leaving 10 bases between their ends. CDR1 is given as LNHDA and CDR2 as SQIVND, both from the germline V gene (reference sequence). Using the deep immunoSEQ assay, TCR CDR3 regions were amplified from genomic DNA by multiplex PCR. Genomic DNA extracted from each cell subset was distributed evenly over all wells of several immunoSEQ 96-well plates, and each plate served as one replicate. For sorted subsets, roughly 0.2 ug genomic DNA, equal to about 30,000 T cell genomes, was loaded into each replicate PCR. Purified libraries were quantified with a Qubit 3.0 fluorometer, sized on a Bioanalyzer 2100, and re-quantified with the KAPA Library Quantification kit. Every immunoSEQ 96-well plate was sequenced on a dedicated single-read 150-cycle Illumina NextSeq 550 flow cell. Under the source paper's analysis protocol: Because the immunoSEQ output included only junctional sequences and no quality scores, the filtering could not be the same as the filtering used for full-length reads. Sequences were annotated with PyIR, a Python wrapper for IgBLAST v1.9, using IMGT germline references to assign V/J genes and CDR3. Any read was removed if the V/J assignment was weak (E-value above 1e-6), the CDR3 was missing, or the read contained stop codons, out-of-frame junctions, or ambiguous translated residues. V3J clonotypes were defined as sequences sharing the same inferred V gene, J gene, and CDR3 amino acid sequence. To compute the percentage overlap between repertoires, the number of shared unique clonotypes was divided by the size of the smaller repertoire. Richness of each repertoire was evaluated using RTK rarefaction, the Chao1 estimator, and Recon v2.1 estimates of unobserved clonotypes. Generation probabilities were computed with OLGA for all TCRbeta clonotypes obtained by the gDNA method from several donors. This immuneACCESS table, as held by TCRdb, lists in-frame sequences with V and J called but not all clones. Of the missing ones, under half trace to an unresolved V gene in checked studies; the others have no known cause. The D gene and trimming were derived from the DNA, and the V and J assignments and clone size from that table. For this sample the table gives over 2 million clones, of which 92% were detected only once. The ten largest clones capture more than 0.35% of the sample.

The chain is encoded by TRBV19 joined to TRBJ2-3; a tentative D match to TRBD1 spans 6 bases. The sequence was obtained from a man younger than 35 in good health. Some clones in this sample may be carry-over from other donors' samples. The sequencing input was naive CD4+ T cells from PBMCs. Sample cell subset or site, as interpreted from the label and publication: CD45RA+ positively selected. The nucleotide sequence reads TGTGCCAGTAGCCCACAGGGTACAGATACGCAGTATTTT. Translated, this gives CASSPQGTDTQYF.